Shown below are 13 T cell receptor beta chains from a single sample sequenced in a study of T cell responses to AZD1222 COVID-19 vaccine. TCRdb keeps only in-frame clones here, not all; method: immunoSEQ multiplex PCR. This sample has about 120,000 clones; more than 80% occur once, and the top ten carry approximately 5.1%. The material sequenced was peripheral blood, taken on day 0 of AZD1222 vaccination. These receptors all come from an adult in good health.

CDR3 sequence reads: CASSVGNWQGDNEQFF. CDR3 bases: TGTGCCAGCAGCGTAGGGAATTGGCAGGGTGACAATGAGCAGTTCTTC. V usage is TRBV9 and J usage is TRBJ2-1; the D gene is possibly TRBD1 (5 bases). The V end lost 0 bases, the J end lost 5 bases, and 15 bases lay between the germline ends. The CDR3 spans 16 residues. Germline CDR1 reads SGDLS; CDR2 reads YYNGEE.

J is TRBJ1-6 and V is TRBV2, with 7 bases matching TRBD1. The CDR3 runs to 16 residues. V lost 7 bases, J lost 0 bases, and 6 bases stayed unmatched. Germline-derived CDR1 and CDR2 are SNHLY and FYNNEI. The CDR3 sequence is CASNTGASSYNSPLHF. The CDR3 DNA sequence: TGTGCCAGCAACACAGGGGCCAGCTCCTATAATTCACCCCTCCACTTT.

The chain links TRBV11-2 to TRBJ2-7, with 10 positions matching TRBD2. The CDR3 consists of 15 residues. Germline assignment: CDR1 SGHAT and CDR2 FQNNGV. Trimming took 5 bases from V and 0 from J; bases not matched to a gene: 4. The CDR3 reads CASSRLAGLSYEQYF. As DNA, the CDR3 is TGTGCCAGCAGCCGACTAGCGGGCCTCTCCTACGAGCAGTACTTC.

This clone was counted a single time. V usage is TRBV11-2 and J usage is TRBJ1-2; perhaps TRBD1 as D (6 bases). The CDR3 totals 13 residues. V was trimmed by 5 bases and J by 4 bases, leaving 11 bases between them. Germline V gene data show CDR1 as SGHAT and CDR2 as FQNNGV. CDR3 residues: CASSLGTRYGYTF. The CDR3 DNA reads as TGTGCCAGCAGCCTAGGGACACGCTATGGCTACACCTTC.

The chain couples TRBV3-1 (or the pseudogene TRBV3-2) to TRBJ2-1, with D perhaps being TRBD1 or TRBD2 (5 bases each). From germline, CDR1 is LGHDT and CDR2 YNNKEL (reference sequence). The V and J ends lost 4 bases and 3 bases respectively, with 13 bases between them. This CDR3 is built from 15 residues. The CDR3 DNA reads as TGTGCCAGCAGCCCAGAGTCGAGGGGCTACAATGAGCAGTTCTTC. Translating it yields CASSPESRGYNEQFF.

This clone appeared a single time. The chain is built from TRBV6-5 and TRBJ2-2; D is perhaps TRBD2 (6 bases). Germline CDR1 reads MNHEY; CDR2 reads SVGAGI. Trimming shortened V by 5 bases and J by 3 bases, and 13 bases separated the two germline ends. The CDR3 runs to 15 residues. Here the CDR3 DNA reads TGTGCCAGCAGTCACCGAGGAGGGGACACCGGGGAGCTGTTTTTT. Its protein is CASSHRGGDTGELFF.

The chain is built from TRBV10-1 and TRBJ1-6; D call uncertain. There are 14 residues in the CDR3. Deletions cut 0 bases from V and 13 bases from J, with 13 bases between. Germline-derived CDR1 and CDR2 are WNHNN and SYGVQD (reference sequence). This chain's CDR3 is CASSESGLGRPLHF. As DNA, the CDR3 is TGCGCCAGCAGTGAGTCGGGCCTCGGGAGGCCCCTCCACTTT.

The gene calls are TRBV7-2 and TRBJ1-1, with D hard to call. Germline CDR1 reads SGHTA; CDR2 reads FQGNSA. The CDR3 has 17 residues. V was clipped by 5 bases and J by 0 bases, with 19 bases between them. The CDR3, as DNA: TGTGCCAGCAGCCTATCACACGGGTCCAGGCTGAACACTGAAGCTTTCTTT. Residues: CASSLSHGSRLNTEAFF.

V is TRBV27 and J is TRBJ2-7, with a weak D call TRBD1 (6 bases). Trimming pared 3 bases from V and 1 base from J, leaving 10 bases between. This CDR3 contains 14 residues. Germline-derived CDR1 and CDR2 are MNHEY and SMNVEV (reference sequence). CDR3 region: CASSFTQGSYEQYF. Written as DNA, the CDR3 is TGTGCCAGCAGTTTCACACAGGGTTCCTACGAGCAGTACTTC.

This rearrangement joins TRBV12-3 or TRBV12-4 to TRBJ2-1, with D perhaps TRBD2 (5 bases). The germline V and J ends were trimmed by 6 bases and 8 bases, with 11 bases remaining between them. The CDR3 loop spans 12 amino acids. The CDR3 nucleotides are TGTGCCAGCAGGCCGAGCGGATATGAGCAGTTCTTC. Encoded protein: CASRPSGYEQFF.

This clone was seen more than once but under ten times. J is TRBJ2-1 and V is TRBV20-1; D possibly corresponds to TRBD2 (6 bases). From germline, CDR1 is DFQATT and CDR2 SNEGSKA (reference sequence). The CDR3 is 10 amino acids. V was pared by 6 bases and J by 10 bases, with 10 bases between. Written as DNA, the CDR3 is TGCAGTGCCTATCGGGGGGAGCAGTTCTTC. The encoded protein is CSAYRGEQFF.

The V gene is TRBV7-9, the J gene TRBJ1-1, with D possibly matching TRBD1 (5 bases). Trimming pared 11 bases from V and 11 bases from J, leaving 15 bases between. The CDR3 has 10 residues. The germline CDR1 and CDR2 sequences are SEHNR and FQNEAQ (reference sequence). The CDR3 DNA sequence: TGTGCCGTAGGGGCTCCATCGGCTTTCTTT. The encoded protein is CAVGAPSAFF.

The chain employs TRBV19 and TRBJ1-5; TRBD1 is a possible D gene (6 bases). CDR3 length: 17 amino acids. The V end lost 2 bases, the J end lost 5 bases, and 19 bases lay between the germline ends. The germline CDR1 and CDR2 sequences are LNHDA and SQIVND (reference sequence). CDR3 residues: CASSISAWGAGDQPQHF. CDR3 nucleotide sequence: TGTGCCAGTAGTATATCCGCGTGGGGGGCGGGAGATCAGCCCCAGCATTTT.